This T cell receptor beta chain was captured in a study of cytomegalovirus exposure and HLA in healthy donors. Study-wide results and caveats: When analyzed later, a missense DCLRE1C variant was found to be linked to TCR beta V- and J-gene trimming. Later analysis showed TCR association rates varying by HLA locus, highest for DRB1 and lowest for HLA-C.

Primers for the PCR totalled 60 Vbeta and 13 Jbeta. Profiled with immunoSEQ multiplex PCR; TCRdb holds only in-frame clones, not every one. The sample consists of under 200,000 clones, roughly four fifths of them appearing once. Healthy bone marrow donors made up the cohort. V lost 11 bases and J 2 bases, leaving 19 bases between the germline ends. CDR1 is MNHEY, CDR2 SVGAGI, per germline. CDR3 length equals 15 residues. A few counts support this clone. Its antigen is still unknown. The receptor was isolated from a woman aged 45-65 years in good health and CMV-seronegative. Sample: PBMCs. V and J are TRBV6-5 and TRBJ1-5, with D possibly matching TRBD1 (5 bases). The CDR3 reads CAGGGTALGNQPQHF. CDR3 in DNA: TGTGCCGGGGGGGGTACGGCGCTGGGCAATCAGCCCCAGCATTTT.